This TCR beta chain emerged from a study of blood T cell repertoires in COVID-19. For the study at large: Italy, Spain and the United States were the sources of the convalescent and acute COVID-19 samples. From T cells, B-cell-depleted T cells, or PBMCs came the material, which was cDNA or gDNA.

The Seattle patients, enrolled during active infection, were followed longitudinally. This clone came up a few times. CDR1 is MNHNS, CDR2 SASEGT, per germline. Trimming took off 1 base at V and 10 bases at J, with 17 bases between the two ends. The CDR3 runs to 16 residues. The authors' processing: Estimates of nucleated cell counts were drawn from the amplification of reference gene primers. Measured with immunoSEQ multiplex PCR; TCRdb has only the in-frame clones, and not every one. V and J calls and clone size are those listed in that table; D and trimming were worked out from the DNA. The sample lists some 270,000 clones, roughly 84% seen once, with more than 15% in the top ten.

Sequencing used peripheral blood. The receptor was derived from a person in their 70s with COVID-19, enrolled during active disease. The rearrangement joins TRBV6-1 to TRBJ1-6; D unresolved. The CDR3 DNA sequence: TGTGCCAGCAGTGAAGGATTCGGTGACAAGCTATCACCCCTCCACTTT. Its translation: CASSEGFGDKLSPLHF.